The clone carrying this T cell receptor beta chain was seen a handful of times. The antigen remains undetermined. The authors incorporated unique molecular identifiers into the TCR beta cDNA libraries. TCRdb reprocessed the PCR reads with MiXCR, giving one entry per CDR3 protein. The sample contains 650,000 to 850,000 distinct CDR3 sequences, approximately 50% of which appear only once. Germline CDR1 and CDR2: SGHRS and YFSETQ. CDR3 length: 12 amino acids. Trimming left V 0 bases short and J 9 bases short, with 10 bases between. The data were taken from a study of post-analysis software for immune sequencing data. The wider study: Relapsing-remitting, secondary progressive and progressive-relapsing forms made up the multiple sclerosis disease courses.

Broader study findings: Controls had lower frequencies than patients of five or six TRBV segments, which included TRBV5-6, TRBV5-1 and TRBV20-1. Comparison with controls showed significantly lower normalized Chao1 diversity in multiple sclerosis patients.

V and J are TRBV5-1 and TRBJ2-7, with a tentative D call TRBD2 (6 bases). The sample was blood. The source of this sequence is a girl aged 5-17 years with multiple sclerosis. The CDR3 sequence is CASSLAGEGQYF. The DNA of the CDR3 is TGCGCCAGCAGCTTGGCGGGAGAAGGGCAGTACTTC.